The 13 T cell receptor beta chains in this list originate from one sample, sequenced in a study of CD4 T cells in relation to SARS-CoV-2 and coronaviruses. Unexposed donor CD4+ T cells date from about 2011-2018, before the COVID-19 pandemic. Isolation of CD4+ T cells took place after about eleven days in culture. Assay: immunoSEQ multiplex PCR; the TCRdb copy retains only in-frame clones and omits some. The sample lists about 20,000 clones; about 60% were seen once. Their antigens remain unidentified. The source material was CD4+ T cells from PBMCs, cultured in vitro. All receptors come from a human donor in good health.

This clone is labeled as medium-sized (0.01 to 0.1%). CDR3 coding DNA: TGCGCCAGCAGCTTACTAGGTTCGGGCACAGATACGCAGTATTTT. As protein: CASSLLGSGTDTQYF. The chain links TRBV5-1 to TRBJ2-3; D is possibly TRBD2 (5 bases). V dropped 2 bases and J dropped 1 base, with 11 bases sitting between them. Germline CDR1 reads SGHRS; CDR2 reads YFSETQ. The CDR3 has 15 amino acids. The complete variable domain, with remaining parts taken from reference TRBV5-1 and TRBJ2-3, reads KAGVTQTPRYLIKTRGQQVTLSCSPISGHRSVSWYQQTPGQGLQFLFEYFSETQRNKGNFPGRFSGRQFSNSRSEMNVSTLELGDSALYLCASSLLGSGTDTQYFGPGTRLTVL.

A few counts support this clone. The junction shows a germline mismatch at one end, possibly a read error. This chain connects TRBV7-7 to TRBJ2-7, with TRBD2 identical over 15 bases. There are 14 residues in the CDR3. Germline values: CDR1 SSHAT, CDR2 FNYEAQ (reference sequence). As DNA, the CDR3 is TGTGCTAGCAGCACGGGACTAGCGGGAGGCGAGCAGTACTTC. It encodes CASSTGLAGGEQYF.

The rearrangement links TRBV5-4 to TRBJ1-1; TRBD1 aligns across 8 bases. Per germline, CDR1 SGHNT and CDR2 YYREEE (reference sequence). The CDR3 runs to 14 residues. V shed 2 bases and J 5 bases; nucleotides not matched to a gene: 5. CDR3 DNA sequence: TGTGCCAGCAGCTTACAGGGGGGGGTAACTGAAGCTTTCTTT. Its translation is CASSLQGGVTEAFF. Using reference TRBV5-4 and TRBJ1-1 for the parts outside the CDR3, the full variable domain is ETGVTQSPTHLIKTRGQQVTLRCSSQSGHNTVSWYQQALGQGPQFIFQYYREEENGRGNFPPRFSGLQFPNYSSELNVNALELDDSALYLCASSLQGGVTEAFFGQGTRLTVV.

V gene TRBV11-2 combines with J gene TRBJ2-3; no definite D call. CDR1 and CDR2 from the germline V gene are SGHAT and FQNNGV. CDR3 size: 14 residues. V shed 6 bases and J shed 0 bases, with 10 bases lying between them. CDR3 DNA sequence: TGTGCCAGCAGTTCAGAAGGGAGCACAGATACGCAGTATTTT. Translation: CASSSEGSTDTQYF.

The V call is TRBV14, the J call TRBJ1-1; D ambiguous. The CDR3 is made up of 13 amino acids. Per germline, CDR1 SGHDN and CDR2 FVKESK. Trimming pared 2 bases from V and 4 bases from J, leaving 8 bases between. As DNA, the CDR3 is TGTGCCAGCAGCCAACAGCTGGGCACTGAAGCTTTCTTT. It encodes CASSQQLGTEAFF.

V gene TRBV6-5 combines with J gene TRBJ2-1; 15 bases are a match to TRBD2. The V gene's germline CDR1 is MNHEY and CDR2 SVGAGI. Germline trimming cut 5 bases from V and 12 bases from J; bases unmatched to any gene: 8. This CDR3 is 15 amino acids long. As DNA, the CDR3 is TGTGCCAGCAGTAAACCGGGACTAGCGGGGGGTATGCAGTTCTTC. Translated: CASSKPGLAGGMQFF.

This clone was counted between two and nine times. CDR3 coding DNA: TGTGCCAGCAGTGAATTCCCGTTCTCTGGAAACACCATATATTTT. Protein: CASSEFPFSGNTIYF. The rearrangement uses TRBV6-1 and TRBJ1-3; D gene unclear. The CDR3 runs 15 residues. The V end lost 2 bases, the J end lost 0 bases, and 8 bases lay between the germline ends. Looked up from germline, CDR1 is MNHNS and CDR2 is SASEGT.

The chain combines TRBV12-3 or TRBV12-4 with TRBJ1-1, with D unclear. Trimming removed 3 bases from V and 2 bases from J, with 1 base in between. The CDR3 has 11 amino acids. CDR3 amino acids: CASSFNTEAFF. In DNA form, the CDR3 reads TGTGCCAGCAGTTTTAACACTGAAGCTTTCTTT.

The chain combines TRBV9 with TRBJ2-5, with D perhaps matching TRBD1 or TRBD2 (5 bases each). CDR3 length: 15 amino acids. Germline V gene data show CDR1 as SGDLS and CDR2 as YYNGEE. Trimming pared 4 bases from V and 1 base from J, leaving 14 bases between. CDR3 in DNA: TGTGCCAGCAGCTTTGGGACGGAACCCCAAGAGACCCAGTACTTC. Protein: CASSFGTEPQETQYF. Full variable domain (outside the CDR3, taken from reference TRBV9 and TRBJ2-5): DSGVTQTPKHLITATGQRVTLRCSPRSGDLSVYWYQQSLDQGLQFLIQYYNGEERAKGNILERFSAQQFPDLHSELNLSSLELGDSALYFCASSFGTEPQETQYFGPGTRLLVL.

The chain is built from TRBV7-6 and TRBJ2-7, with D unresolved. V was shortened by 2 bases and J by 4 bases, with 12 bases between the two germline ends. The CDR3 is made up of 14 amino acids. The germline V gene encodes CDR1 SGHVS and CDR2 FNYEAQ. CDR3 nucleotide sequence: TGTGCCAGCAGCTTAACCTCGGACGGGTACGAGCAGTACTTC. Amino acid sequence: CASSLTSDGYEQYF.

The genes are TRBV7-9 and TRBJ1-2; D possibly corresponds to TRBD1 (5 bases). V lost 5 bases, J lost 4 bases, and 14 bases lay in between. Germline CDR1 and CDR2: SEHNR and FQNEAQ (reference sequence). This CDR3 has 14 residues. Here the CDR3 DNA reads TGTGCCAGCAGCCCCCCGGGACTGGGCTATGGCTACACCTTC. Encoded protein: CASSPPGLGYGYTF.

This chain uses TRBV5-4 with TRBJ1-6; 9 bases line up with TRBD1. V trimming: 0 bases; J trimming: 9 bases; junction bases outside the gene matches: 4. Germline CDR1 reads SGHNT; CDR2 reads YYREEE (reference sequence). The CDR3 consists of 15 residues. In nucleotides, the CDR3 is TGTGCCAGCAGCTTGGCCGGGACAGGGTTTTCACCCCTCCACTTT. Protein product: CASSLAGTGFSPLHF.

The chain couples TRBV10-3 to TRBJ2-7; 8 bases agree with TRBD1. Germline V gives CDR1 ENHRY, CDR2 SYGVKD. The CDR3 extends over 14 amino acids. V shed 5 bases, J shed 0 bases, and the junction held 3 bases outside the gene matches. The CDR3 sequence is CAISSTGDSYEQYF. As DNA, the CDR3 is TGTGCCATCAGTTCGACAGGGGACTCCTACGAGCAGTACTTC.